This is a list of T cell receptor beta chains from one sample in a study of shared clonotypes between healthy human individuals. Using immunoSEQ multiplex PCR, the repertoire was profiled, and TCRdb retains in-frame clones only, with some absent. The sample has about 2.1 million clones, about 92% seen once. What was sequenced was naive CD8+ T cells from PBMCs. The receptors stem from a man aged 18 to 29 in good health. Some clones in this sample may be carry-over from other donors' samples. The CDR3 runs from the conserved cysteine through the conserved F or W. The order of the fields is J gene, clone size, D gene, V gene, CDR3 DNA, CDR3 protein. D genes are given only for firm matches. Size is stated for part of the rows, as once, few or many counts, or as a class when the clone is expanded.

TRBJ2-1 - - TRBV14 TGTGCCAGCAGCTTTGGCCCTTTCCCAGGGCCGTTCTTC CASSFGPFPGPFF
TRBJ2-7 once TRBD2 TRBV9 TGTGCCAGCAGCGTCCTAGCTATGGAGACTAGCGGGAGCGAGCAGTACTTC CASSVLAMETSGSEQYF
TRBJ1-5 - - TRBV2 TGTGCCAGTGAGGGGGAAAGCAATCAGCCCCAGCATTTT CASEGESNQPQHF
TRBJ1-2 - - TRBV9 TGTGCCAGCAGCGTAGGGGCAGGGAGTAACTATGGCTACACCTTC CASSVGAGSNYGYTF
TRBJ2-7 - TRBD1 TRBV4-1 TGTGCCAGCAGCTCCTGGGACAGGGGGCGCATCGAGCAGTACTTC CASSSWDRGRIEQYF
TRBJ2-7 - - TRBV5-1 TGCGCCAGCAGCTTGGACGACTCCTACGAGCAGTACTTC CASSLDDSYEQYF
TRBJ1-5 - - TRBV11-2 TGTGCCAGCAGCTTAGAGGGCGGGCCCCAGCATTTT CASSLEGGPQHF
TRBJ1-5 - - TRBV2 TGTGCCAGCAGATTGCCCGGTAATAGCAATCAGCCCCAGCATTTT CASRLPGNSNQPQHF
TRBJ2-7 - - TRBV27 TGTGCCAGCAGTCCGGGACTTCCGTACTACGAGCAGTACTTC CASSPGLPYYEQYF
TRBJ2-1 - TRBD1 TRBV5-5 TGTGCCAGCAGCCCGCGACAGGGGGCTAACAATGAGCAGTTCTTC CASSPRQGANNEQFF
TRBJ1-2 - TRBD1 TRBV16 TGTGCCAGCAGCCTTGACAGGGACTATGGCTACACCTTC CASSLDRDYGYTF
TRBJ2-1 - TRBD2 TRBV7-7 TGTGCCAGCAGCTCCGTGACTAGCGGGAGCCTCAATGAGCAGTTCTTC CASSSVTSGSLNEQFF
TRBJ2-1 once - TRBV6-6 TGTGCCAGCAGTTACGTACAGGGAACGGGTGAGCAGTTCTTC CASSYVQGTGEQFF
TRBJ2-1 - - TRBV15 TGTGCCACCAGCAGAGATAGGCAGGCGTACAATGAGCAGTTCTTC CATSRDRQAYNEQFF
TRBJ2-1 - TRBD2 TRBV9 TGTGCCAGCAGCGGAGGGGGACTAGCAGGTGAGCAGTTCTTC CASSGGGLAGEQFF
TRBJ2-7 - - TRBV27 TGTGCCAGCAGTTTATGGCCGGGACGGACCTACGAGCAGTACTTC CASSLWPGRTYEQYF
TRBJ2-1 - - TRBV4-2 TGTGCCAGCAGCCAAGATCAAGGTAGCGGTCACAATGAGCAGTTCTTC CASSQDQGSGHNEQFF
TRBJ2-3 - TRBD1 TRBV13 TGTGCCAGCAGCAGGGGTGAAGGAGCAGGGGGCGGGGATACGCAGTATTTT CASSRGEGAGGGDTQYF
TRBJ2-7 - TRBD2 TRBV7-9 TGTGCCAGCAGCCCCCCTAGCGGGCCCTACGAGCAGTACTTC CASSPPSGPYEQYF
TRBJ2-7 - - TRBV11-2 TGTGCCAGCAGCTCCGCGGGACAGACCTACGAGCAGTACTTC CASSSAGQTYEQYF
TRBJ1-1 - - TRBV28 TGTGCCAGCAGTTTATTCGGGACGACTGTTTCCCCTGAAGCTTTCTTT CASSLFGTTVSPEAFF
TRBJ2-2 once TRBD2 TRBV19 TGTGCCAGTAGCTCTCCTAGCGGAACGAACACCGGGGAGCTGTTTTTT CASSSPSGTNTGELFF
TRBJ2-7 - - TRBV7-2 TGTGCCAGCAGCCCCCCCAGCCTACCCTCCTACGAGCAGTACTTC CASSPPSLPSYEQYF